The TCR beta chain described here comes from a study of cytomegalovirus exposure and HLA in healthy donors. With V trimmed by 6 bases and J by 4 bases, 10 bases remained unmatched. CDR3 size: 15 residues. The germline CDR1 and CDR2 sequences are MNHNY and SVGAGI (reference sequence). This table comes from immunoSEQ multiplex PCR, and its TCRdb copy is limited to in-frame clones, with some not included. The sample gives 100,000 to 150,000 clones, nearly 90% of which show up once; over 1% is in the top ten. What was sequenced was PBMCs. The chain is built from TRBV6-6 and TRBJ1-2; 8 bases align to TRBD1. The clonotype comes from a woman younger than 35 in good health and CMV-seronegative. The CDR3 nucleotides are TGTGCCAGCAGCACCCGGACAGGGACAGCCTATGGCTACACCTTC. The encoded protein is CASSTRTGTAYGYTF.